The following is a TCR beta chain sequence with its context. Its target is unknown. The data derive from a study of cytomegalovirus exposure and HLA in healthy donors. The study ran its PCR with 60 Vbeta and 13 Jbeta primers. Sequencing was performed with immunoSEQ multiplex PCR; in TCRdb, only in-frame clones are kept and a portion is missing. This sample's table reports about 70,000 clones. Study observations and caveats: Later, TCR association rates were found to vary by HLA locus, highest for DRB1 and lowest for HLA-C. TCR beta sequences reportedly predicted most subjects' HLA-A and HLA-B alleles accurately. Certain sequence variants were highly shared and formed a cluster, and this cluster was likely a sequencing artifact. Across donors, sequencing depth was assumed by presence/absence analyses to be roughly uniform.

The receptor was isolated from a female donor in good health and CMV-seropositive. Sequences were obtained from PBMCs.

The DNA for the CDR3 is TGTGCCAGCAGACAGGGCCTTGGCTATGGCTACACCTTC. It codes for CASRQGLGYGYTF. This chain links TRBV28 with TRBJ1-2; D possibly corresponds to TRBD1 (6 bases). The CDR3 has 13 amino acids. CDR1 is MDHEN and CDR2 is SYDVKM in the germline V gene. V was pared by 6 bases and J by 4 bases, with 12 bases between.